This T cell receptor beta chain was recovered during a study of blood T cell repertoires in COVID-19. About the study: Sites across the United States, Italy and Spain contributed samples from acute and convalescent COVID-19. T cells, B-cell-depleted T cells, or PBMCs provided the cDNA or gDNA that served as material.

Under the authors' procedure: Cell counts per sample came from amplifying reference gene primers. Assay used: immunoSEQ multiplex PCR; TCRdb lists only in-frame clones, some missing. D and trimming were read from the DNA, whereas the V and J calls and clone size are those reported in that table. The data hold 65,000 to 90,000 clones, with around 80% observed a single time. From germline, CDR1 is SGDLS and CDR2 YYNGEE. The CDR3 is 18 amino acids. The V gene end was trimmed by 2 bases and the J gene end by 4 bases; junction bases not matched to a gene: 16. This clonotype was sampled from a man in his fifties or sixties with acute or convalescent COVID-19. V gene TRBV9 combines with J gene TRBJ2-3; 7 bases are a match to TRBD1. Sequences were obtained from peripheral blood. The CDR3 DNA sequence: TGTGCCAGCAGCGTGAGCCCCGGGACAGCTTACGTCTCAGATACGCAGTATTTT. This codes for CASSVSPGTAYVSDTQYF. The whole variable domain, remainder taken from reference TRBV9 and TRBJ2-3, is DSGVTQTPKHLITATGQRVTLRCSPRSGDLSVYWYQQSLDQGLQFLIQYYNGEERAKGNILERFSAQQFPDLHSELNLSSLELGDSALYFCASSVSPGTAYVSDTQYFGPGTRLTVL.